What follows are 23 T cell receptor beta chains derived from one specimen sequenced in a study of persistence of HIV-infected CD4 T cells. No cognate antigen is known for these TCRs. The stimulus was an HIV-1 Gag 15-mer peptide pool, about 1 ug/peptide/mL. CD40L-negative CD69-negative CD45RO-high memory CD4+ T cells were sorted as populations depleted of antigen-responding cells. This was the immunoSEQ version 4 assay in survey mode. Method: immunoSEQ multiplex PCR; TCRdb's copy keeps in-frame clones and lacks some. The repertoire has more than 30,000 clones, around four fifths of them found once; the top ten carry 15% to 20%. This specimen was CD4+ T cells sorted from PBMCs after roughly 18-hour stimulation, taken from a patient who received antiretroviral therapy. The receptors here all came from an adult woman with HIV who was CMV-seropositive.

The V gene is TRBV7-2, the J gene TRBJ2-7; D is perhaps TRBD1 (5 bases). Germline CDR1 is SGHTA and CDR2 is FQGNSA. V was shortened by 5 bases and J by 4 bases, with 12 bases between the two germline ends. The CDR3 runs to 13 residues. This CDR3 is CASSEQKGYEQYF. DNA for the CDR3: TGTGCCAGCAGCGAACAGAAGGGGTACGAGCAGTACTTC.

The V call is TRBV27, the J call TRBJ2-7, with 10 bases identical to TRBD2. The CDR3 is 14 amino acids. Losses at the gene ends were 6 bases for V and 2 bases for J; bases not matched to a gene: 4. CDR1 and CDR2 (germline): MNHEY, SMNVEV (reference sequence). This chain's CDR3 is CASRPLAGPYEQYF. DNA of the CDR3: TGTGCCAGCAGGCCACTAGCGGGACCCTACGAGCAGTACTTC.

The CDR3 DNA is TGTGCCAGCAGCCGCACCGCTACCTACAATGAGCAGTTCTTC. Its translation: CASSRTATYNEQFF. The V gene is TRBV14, the J gene TRBJ2-1; unclear D gene. The germline CDR1 and CDR2 sequences are SGHDN and FVKESK. V was clipped by 4 bases and J by 2 bases, with 9 bases between them. The CDR3 spans 14 residues.

In DNA form, the CDR3 reads TGTGCCATCAGTGGGGGCCCGGGTGAGCCTGAAGCTTTCTTT. Translated: CAISGGPGEPEAFF. V gene TRBV10-3 combines with J gene TRBJ1-1; TRBD1 is a possible D gene (5 bases). In germline, CDR1 is ENHRY, CDR2 SYGVKD. V lost 4 bases and J 6 bases, leaving 15 bases between the germline ends. The CDR3 sequence is 14 residues long.

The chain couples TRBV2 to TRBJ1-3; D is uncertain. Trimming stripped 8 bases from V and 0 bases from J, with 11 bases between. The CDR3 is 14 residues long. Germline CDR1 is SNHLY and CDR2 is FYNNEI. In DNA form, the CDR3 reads TGTGCCAGCCTTCAGACAAGCTCTGGAAACACCATATATTTT. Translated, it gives CASLQTSSGNTIYF. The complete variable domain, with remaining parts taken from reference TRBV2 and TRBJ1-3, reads EPEVTQTPSHQVTQMGQEVILRCVPISNHLYFYWYRQILGQKVEFLVSFYNNEISEKSEIFDDQFSVERPDGSNFTLKIRSTKLEDSAMYFCASLQTSSGNTIYFGEGSWLTVV.

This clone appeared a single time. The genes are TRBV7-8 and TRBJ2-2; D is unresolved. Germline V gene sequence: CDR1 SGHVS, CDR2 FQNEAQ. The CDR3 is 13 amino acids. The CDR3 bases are TGTGCGACCGGCAGGACCTCCACCGGGGAGCTGTTTTTT. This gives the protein CATGRTSTGELFF.

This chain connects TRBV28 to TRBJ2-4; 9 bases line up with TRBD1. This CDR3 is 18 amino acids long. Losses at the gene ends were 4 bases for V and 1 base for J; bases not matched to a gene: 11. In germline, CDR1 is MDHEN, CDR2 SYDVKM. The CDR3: CASSSPGQGMRAKNIQYF. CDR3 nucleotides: TGTGCCAGCAGTTCCCCAGGACAGGGGATGAGGGCCAAAAACATTCAGTACTTC.

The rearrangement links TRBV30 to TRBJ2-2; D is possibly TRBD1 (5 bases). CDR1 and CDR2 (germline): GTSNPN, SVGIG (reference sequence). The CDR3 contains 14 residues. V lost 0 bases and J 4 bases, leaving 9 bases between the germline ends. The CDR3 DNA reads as TGTGCCTGGAGTGTTACAGGTCCCACCGGGGAGCTGTTTTTT. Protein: CAWSVTGPTGELFF.

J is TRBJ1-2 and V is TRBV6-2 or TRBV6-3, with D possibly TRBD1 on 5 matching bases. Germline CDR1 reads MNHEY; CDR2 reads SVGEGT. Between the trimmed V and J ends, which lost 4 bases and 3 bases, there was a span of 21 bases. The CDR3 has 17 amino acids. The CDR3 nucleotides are TGTGCCAGCAGTTTCTCACGCTTCGGTGGAGGGGACTATGGCTACACCTTC. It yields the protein CASSFSRFGGGDYGYTF.

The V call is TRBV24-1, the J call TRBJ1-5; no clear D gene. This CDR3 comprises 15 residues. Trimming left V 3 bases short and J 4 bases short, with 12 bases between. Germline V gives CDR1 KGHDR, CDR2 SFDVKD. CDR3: CATSDPRGPNQPQHF. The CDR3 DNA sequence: TGTGCCACCAGTGATCCCCGTGGCCCAAATCAGCCCCAGCATTTT.

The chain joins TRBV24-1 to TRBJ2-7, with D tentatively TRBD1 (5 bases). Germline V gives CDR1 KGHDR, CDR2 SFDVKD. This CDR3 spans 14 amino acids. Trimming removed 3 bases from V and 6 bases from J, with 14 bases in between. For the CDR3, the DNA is TGTGCCACCAGTGATACAGGTTTGACCTCCGAGCAGTACTTC. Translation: CATSDTGLTSEQYF.

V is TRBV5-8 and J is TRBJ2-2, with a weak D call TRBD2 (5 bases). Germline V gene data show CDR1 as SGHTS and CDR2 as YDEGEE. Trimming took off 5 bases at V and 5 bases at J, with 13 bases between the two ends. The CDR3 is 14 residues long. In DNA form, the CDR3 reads TGTGCCAGCAGGATAAAGGGCGGGACCGGGGAGCTGTTTTTT. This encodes CASRIKGGTGELFF.

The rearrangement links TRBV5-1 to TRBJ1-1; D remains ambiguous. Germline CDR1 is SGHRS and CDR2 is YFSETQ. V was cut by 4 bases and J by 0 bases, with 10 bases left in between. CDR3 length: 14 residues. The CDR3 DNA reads TGCGCCAGCAGCACGGACGGTATGAACACTGAAGCTTTCTTT. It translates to CASSTDGMNTEAFF.

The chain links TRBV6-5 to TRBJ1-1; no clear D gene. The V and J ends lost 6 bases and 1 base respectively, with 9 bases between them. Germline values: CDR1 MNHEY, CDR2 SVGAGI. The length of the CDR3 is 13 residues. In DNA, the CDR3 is TGTGCCAGCAGCCCCGACACGAACACTGAAGCTTTCTTT. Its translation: CASSPDTNTEAFF.

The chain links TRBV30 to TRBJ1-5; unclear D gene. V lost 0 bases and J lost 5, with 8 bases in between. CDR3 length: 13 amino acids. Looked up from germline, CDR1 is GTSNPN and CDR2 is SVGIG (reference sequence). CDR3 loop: CAWSVFRDQPQHF. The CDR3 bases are TGTGCCTGGAGTGTATTTAGGGATCAGCCCCAGCATTTT. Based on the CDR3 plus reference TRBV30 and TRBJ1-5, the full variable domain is SQTIHQWPATLVQPVGSPLSLECTVEGTSNPNLYWYRQAAGRGLQLLFYSVGIGQISSEVPQNLSASRPQDRQFILSSKKLLLSDSGFYLCAWSVFRDQPQHFGDGTRLSIL.

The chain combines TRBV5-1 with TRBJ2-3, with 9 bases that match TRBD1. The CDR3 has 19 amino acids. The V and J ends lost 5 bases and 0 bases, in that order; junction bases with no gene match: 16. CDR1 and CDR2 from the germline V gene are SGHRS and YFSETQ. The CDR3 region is CASRVEGQGGTTSTDTQYF. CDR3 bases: TGCGCCAGCAGGGTAGAGGGACAGGGCGGCACTACTAGCACAGATACGCAGTATTTT.

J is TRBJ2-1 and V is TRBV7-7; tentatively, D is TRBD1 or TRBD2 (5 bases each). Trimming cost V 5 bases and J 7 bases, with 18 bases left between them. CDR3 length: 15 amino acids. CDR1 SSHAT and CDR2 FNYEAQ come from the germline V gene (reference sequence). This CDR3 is CASSPLRLAGNEQFF. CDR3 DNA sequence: TGTGCCAGCAGCCCACTCAGGCTAGCAGGGAATGAGCAGTTCTTC. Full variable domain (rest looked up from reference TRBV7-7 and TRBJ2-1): GAGVSQSPRYKVTKRGQDVTLRCDPISSHATLYWYQQALGQGPEFLTYFNYEAQPDKSGLPSDRFSAERPEGSISTLTIQRTEQRDSAMYRCASSPLRLAGNEQFFGPGTRLTVL.

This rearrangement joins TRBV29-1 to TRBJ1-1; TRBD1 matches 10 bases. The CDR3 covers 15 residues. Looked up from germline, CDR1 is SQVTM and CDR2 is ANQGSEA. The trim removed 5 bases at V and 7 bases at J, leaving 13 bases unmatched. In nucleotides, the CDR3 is TGCAGCGTTAGGACAGGGGGAAGGATAGTGGGTGAAGCTTTCTTT. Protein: CSVRTGGRIVGEAFF.

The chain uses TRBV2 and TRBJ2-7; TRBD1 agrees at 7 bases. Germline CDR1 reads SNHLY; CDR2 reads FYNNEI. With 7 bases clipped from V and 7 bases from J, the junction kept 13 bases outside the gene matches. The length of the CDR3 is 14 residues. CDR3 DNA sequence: TGTGCCAGCACCCGAGAGGGGGCCCAAAGAGAGCAGTACTTC. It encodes CASTREGAQREQYF.

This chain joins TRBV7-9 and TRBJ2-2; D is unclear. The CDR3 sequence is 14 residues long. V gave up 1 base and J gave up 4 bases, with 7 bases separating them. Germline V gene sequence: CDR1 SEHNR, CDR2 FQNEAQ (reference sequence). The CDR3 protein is CASSLVGPTGELFF. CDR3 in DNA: TGTGCCAGCAGCTTAGTAGGGCCCACCGGGGAGCTGTTTTTT.

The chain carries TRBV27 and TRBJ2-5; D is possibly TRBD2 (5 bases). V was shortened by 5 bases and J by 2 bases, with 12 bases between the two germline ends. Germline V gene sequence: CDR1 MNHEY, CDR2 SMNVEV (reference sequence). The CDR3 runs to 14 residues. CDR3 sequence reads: CASSPRRTQETQYF. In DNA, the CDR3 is TGTGCCAGCAGTCCGAGACGGACTCAAGAGACCCAGTACTTC.

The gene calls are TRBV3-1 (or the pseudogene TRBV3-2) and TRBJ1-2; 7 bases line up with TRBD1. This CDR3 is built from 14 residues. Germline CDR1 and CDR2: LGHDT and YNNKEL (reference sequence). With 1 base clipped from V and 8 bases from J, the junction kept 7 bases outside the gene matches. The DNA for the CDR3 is TGTGCCAGCAGCCAAGGGGCAGGGGGAGGAGGCTACACCTTC. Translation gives CASSQGAGGGGYTF.

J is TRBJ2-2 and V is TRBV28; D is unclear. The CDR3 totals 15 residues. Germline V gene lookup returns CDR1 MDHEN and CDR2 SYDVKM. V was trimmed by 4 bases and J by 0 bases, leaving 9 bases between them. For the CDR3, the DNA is TGTGCCAGCAGTTCCGGTAGCTCGAACACCGGGGAGCTGTTTTTT. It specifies CASSSGSSNTGELFF.